A single sample gave rise to the 8 T cell receptor beta chains below, sequenced in a study of radiotherapy plus CTLA-4 blockade in lung cancer. Profiled with immunoSEQ multiplex PCR; TCRdb holds only in-frame clones, not every one. The sample yields tens of thousands of clones, approximately 80% seen once. This sample comprised peripheral blood, obtained from a patient treated with radiotherapy plus ipilimumab. These receptors were taken from a human donor with non-small cell lung cancer who had stable disease on radiotherapy plus ipilimumab.

This chain links TRBV4-1 with TRBJ2-5; perhaps TRBD1 as D (5 bases). Trimming removed 2 bases from V and 2 bases from J, with 15 bases in between. The CDR3 spans 16 residues. Germline-derived CDR1 and CDR2 are MGHRA and YSYEKL. CDR3 nucleotides: TGCGCCAGCAGCCAATTCCCCCAGGGTAGGCAAGAGACCCAGTACTTC. Protein sequence: CASSQFPQGRQETQYF.

This chain uses TRBV19 with TRBJ2-3; D not certain. Trimming removed 3 bases at V and 4 bases at J, with 11 bases between. This CDR3 has 14 amino acids. Germline-derived CDR1 and CDR2 are LNHDA and SQIVND (reference sequence). CDR3 coding DNA: TGTGCCAGTAGTATTCCGGGCTCCGCAGATACGCAGTATTTT. Translation: CASSIPGSADTQYF.

V and J are TRBV18 and TRBJ1-2, with a tentative D call TRBD1 (5 bases). Per germline, CDR1 KGHSH and CDR2 LQKENI. The V end was cut by 1 base, the J end by 6 bases, with 12 bases between. The length of the CDR3 is 14 residues. CDR3 amino acids: CASSPLEGLNGYTF. CDR3 DNA: TGTGCCAGCTCACCACTGGAGGGGTTGAATGGCTACACCTTC.

V and J are TRBV5-6 and TRBJ2-1; 8 nucleotides line up with TRBD1. The length of the CDR3 is 15 residues. The germline gives CDR1 SGHDT, CDR2 YYEEEE. The ends lost 2 bases at V and 9 bases at J; junction bases unmatched: 10. The CDR3 loop is CASSLTGTGTGEQFF. CDR3 nucleotides: TGTGCCAGCAGCTTAACCGGGACAGGAACGGGTGAGCAGTTCTTC. Filled out from reference TRBV5-6 and TRBJ2-1, the complete variable domain reads DAGVTQSPTHLIKTRGQQVTLRCSPKSGHDTVSWYQQALGQGPQFIFQYYEEEERQRGNFPDRFSGHQFPNYSSELNVNALLLGDSALYLCASSLTGTGTGEQFFGPGTRLTVL.

Details on this clone: A read error may account for a junction end that differs from germline. The chain joins TRBV19 to TRBJ1-1; 9 bases align to TRBD1. The CDR3 runs 13 residues. The germline gives CDR1 LNHDA, CDR2 SQIVND (reference sequence). This chain's CDR3 is CASSLDRGTEAFF. In DNA, the CDR3 is TGTGCCAGTAGTTTAGACAGGGGGACTGAAGCTTTCTTT.

The chain carries TRBV4-1 and TRBJ1-2, with D possibly being TRBD1 (5 bases). The V gene lost 4 bases and the J gene lost 3 bases, with 18 bases spanning the gap. Germline V lookup: CDR1 MGHRA, CDR2 YSYEKL. The CDR3 consists of 16 residues. DNA of the CDR3: TGCGCCAGCAGCCCGAGTGAGGGGATGGTCTACTATGGCTACACCTTC. Amino acid sequence: CASSPSEGMVYYGYTF.

V usage is TRBV19 and J usage is TRBJ1-1, with D perhaps TRBD1 (5 bases). The germline V and J ends were trimmed by 9 bases and 0 bases, with 17 bases remaining between them. CDR3 length: 15 residues. CDR1 is LNHDA, CDR2 SQIVND, per germline (reference sequence). For the CDR3, the DNA is TGTGCCAGCCAAAACTGGGGGAACCTGAACACTGAAGCTTTCTTT. This sequence encodes CASQNWGNLNTEAFF.

The table lists this clone with a few counts. The chain recombines TRBV6-5 with TRBJ2-7; D perhaps matches TRBD2 (5 bases). The CDR3 loop spans 15 amino acids. Per the germline V gene, CDR1 is MNHEY and CDR2 is SVGAGI. Deletions cut 2 bases from V and 0 bases from J, with 11 bases between. In DNA, the CDR3 is TGTGCCAGCAGTTACGGAGTGGGGAGCTCCTACGAGCAGTACGTC. It translates to CASSYGVGSSYEQYV.